These 8 T cell receptor beta chains came from one sample sequenced in a study of long-term antiretroviral therapy in people with HIV. Running of the v3.0 immunoSEQ assay took place at survey level. The repertoire was sequenced with immunoSEQ multiplex PCR; TCRdb's copy has only in-frame clones and lacks some. The sample includes fewer than 35,000 clones, about 83% seen only once; the top ten take roughly 8.6%. The input for sequencing was unsorted PBMCs, taken 0.4 years before starting antiretroviral therapy. All receptors come from a man aged 18-30 years with HIV.

This clone is termed medium-sized. The V and J genes are TRBV7-6 and TRBJ2-7, with D possibly called TRBD1 or TRBD2 (5 bases each). This CDR3 region has 15 residues. Germline assignment: CDR1 SGHVS and CDR2 FNYEAQ. The V end lost 3 bases, the J end lost 3 bases, and 15 bases lay between the germline ends. The CDR3 coding sequence is TGTGCCAGCAGCTTCGGGGCAGGAAGTCTCTACGAGCAGTACTTC. Residues: CASSFGAGSLYEQYF.

The chain uses TRBV5-4 and TRBJ2-6; D possibly corresponds to TRBD1 (5 bases). The germline CDR1 and CDR2 sequences are SGHNT and YYREEE (reference sequence). This CDR3 comprises 18 residues. Trimming shortened V by 1 base and J by 1 base, and 15 bases separated the two germline ends. CDR3 nucleotide sequence: TGTGCCAGCAGCTTGAACAGGCCTTATTATTCTGGGGCCAACGTCCTGACTTTC. Amino acids: CASSLNRPYYSGANVLTF.

The gene calls are TRBV28 and TRBJ2-4; D is possibly TRBD1 or TRBD2 (5 bases each). Trimming cost V 5 bases and J 2 bases, with 13 bases left between them. CDR1 and CDR2 (germline): MDHEN, SYDVKM. This CDR3 is 15 amino acids long. The CDR3 region has the DNA TGTGCCAGCAGTAATATGTGGGGGTCCAAAAACATTCAGTACTTC. Its protein product is CASSNMWGSKNIQYF.

The chain carries TRBV19 and TRBJ2-1; no definite D call. Trimming stripped 6 bases from V and 6 bases from J, with 12 bases between. The germline V gene encodes CDR1 LNHDA and CDR2 SQIVND (reference sequence). CDR3 size: 13 residues. Written as DNA, the CDR3 is TGTGCCAGTAGGTTGGGGTTGGGCAATGAGCAGTTCTTC. As protein: CASRLGLGNEQFF.

This clone has only a few counts. The chain has TRBV25-1 and TRBJ2-7; D may be TRBD1 or TRBD2 (5 bases each). V lost 7 bases, J lost 0 bases, and 16 bases lay in between. This CDR3 region has 15 residues. Germline CDR1 is MGHDK and CDR2 is SYGVNS. CDR3 residues: CASTSRGPRSYEQYF. The DNA of the CDR3 is TGTGCCAGCACCTCCCGGGGACCTCGCTCCTACGAGCAGTACTTC.

A word on this clone: A junction boundary mismatches the germline segment, possibly from a read error. This chain connects TRBV7-9 to TRBJ2-2; D remains ambiguous. The CDR3 is 11 amino acids. The germline CDR1 and CDR2 sequences are SEHNR and FQNEAQ (reference sequence). The CDR3 bases are TGTGCCAGCAGCCTCCCCGGTGAGCTGTTTTTT. This sequence encodes CASSLPGELFF.

V and J are TRBV6-1 and TRBJ2-7; no clear D gene. The V end was cut by 6 bases, the J end by 0 bases, with 3 bases between. Germline V CDR1 and CDR2: MNHNS, SASEGT. The CDR3 covers 11 residues. The CDR3 is CASRISYEQYF. In nucleotides, the CDR3 is TGTGCCAGCAGGATCTCCTACGAGCAGTACTTC.

This chain connects TRBV19 to TRBJ1-5; unclear D gene. Deletions cut 0 bases from V and 6 bases from J, with 15 bases between. CDR3 size: 16 residues. Germline CDR1 and CDR2: LNHDA and SQIVND (reference sequence). In DNA, the CDR3 is TGTGCCAGTAGTATAGATCTAGGAGGCGCCACTCAGCCCCAGCATTTT. This sequence encodes CASSIDLGGATQPQHF. Full variable domain (outside the CDR3, taken from reference TRBV19 and TRBJ1-5): DGGITQSPKYLFRKEGQNVTLSCEQNLNHDAMYWYRQDPGQGLRLIYYSQIVNDFQKGDIAEGYSVSREKKESFPLTVTSAQKNPTAFYLCASSIDLGGATQPQHFGDGTRLSIL.